Each of the 19 T cell receptor beta chains below was sequenced from the same sample in a study of T-cell reconstitution after alpha-beta-depleted transplantation in children. During its preparation, the TCRbeta library received unique molecular identifiers. TCRdb recomputed calls from the PCR reads with MiXCR, one row per CDR3 protein. The data contain hundreds of thousands of distinct CDR3 sequences, about an eighth of them seen just once; the ten biggest clones take up 2.2%. Sample: PBMCs, mostly from graft donor cells, taken 360 days after TCRalphabeta/CD19-depleted stem cell transplant. These receptors came from a male patient younger than 18 who had a stem cell transplant for acute myeloid leukemia, so the T cells may come from the graft donor.

This clonotype was found a few times. This sequence joins TRBV5-1 and TRBJ2-1, with a weak D call TRBD1 (8 bases). The V gene lost 4 bases and the J gene lost 8 bases, with 16 bases spanning the gap. There are 14 residues in the CDR3. The V gene's germline CDR1 is SGHRS and CDR2 YFSETQ. As DNA, the CDR3 is TGCGCCAGCAGCGGACAGGGCGGGGGCGATGAGCAGTTCTTC. Amino acids: CASSGQGGGDEQFF.

This clonotype was picked up a small number of times. The rearrangement uses TRBV3-1 and TRBJ2-1, with TRBD2 matching 13 bases. There are 15 residues in the CDR3. Germline lookup yields CDR1 LGHDT and CDR2 YNNKEL (reference sequence). The junction had 6 bases not matched to a gene; V was cut back by 5 bases and J by 8 bases. The CDR3 coding sequence is TGTGCCAGCAGCAGGACTAGCGGGAGTTGGGATGAGCAGTTCTTC. Protein product: CASSRTSGSWDEQFF.

This clonotype showed up many times. The chain couples TRBV29-1 to TRBJ2-7; D call uncertain. V was trimmed by 7 bases and J by 5 bases, leaving 21 bases between them. The germline CDR1 and CDR2 sequences are SQVTM and ANQGSEA. The CDR3 length is 14 residues. CDR3 coding DNA: TGCAGCGCAGAAGACATTCCTTTGGAAGACGAGCAGTACTTC. Its protein product is CSAEDIPLEDEQYF.

This clonotype has more than one count but fewer than ten. The V and J genes are TRBV18 and TRBJ2-7; 8 bases align to TRBD2. This CDR3 comprises 14 residues. Losses at the gene ends were 1 base for V and 6 bases for J; bases not matched to a gene: 5. Germline CDR1 reads KGHSH; CDR2 reads LQKENI. This chain's CDR3 is CASSPLAGLGEQYF. CDR3 nucleotide sequence: TGTGCCAGCTCACCACTAGCGGGACTCGGCGAGCAGTACTTC.

The chain has TRBV11-2 and TRBJ2-7; 16 positions match TRBD2. Trimming at V came to 10 bases and at J to 5 bases, leaving 2 bases not matched to a gene. The CDR3 runs to 13 residues. Germline CDR1 reads SGHAT; CDR2 reads FQNNGV. The CDR3 sequence is CATGTSGRDEQYF. DNA for the CDR3: TGTGCCACCGGGACTAGCGGGAGGGACGAGCAGTACTTC.

This clonotype turned up a few times. This chain uses TRBV28 with TRBJ1-5; no clear D gene. V was pared by 2 bases and J by 4 bases, with 6 bases between. This CDR3 is 13 amino acids long. The germline CDR1 and CDR2 sequences are MDHEN and SYDVKM. The CDR3 region is CASSLTWNQPQHF. The CDR3 nucleotides are TGTGCCAGCAGTTTAACGTGGAATCAGCCCCAGCATTTT.

Ten or more counts support this clonotype. DNA for the CDR3: TGCGCCAGCAGCCCGCAGGGACTAGCGGGCGGCGTAGAGCAGTACTTC. Protein product: CASSPQGLAGGVEQYF. The chain uses TRBV5-1 and TRBJ2-7; 12 nucleotides agree with TRBD2. Per germline, CDR1 SGHRS and CDR2 YFSETQ. The CDR3 loop spans 16 amino acids. After removal of 4 bases from V and 7 bases from J, the junction contained 12 bases not matched to a gene. Combining the CDR3 with reference TRBV5-1 and TRBJ2-7 gives the whole variable domain KAGVTQTPRYLIKTRGQQVTLSCSPISGHRSVSWYQQTPGQGLQFLFEYFSETQRNKGNFPGRFSGRQFSNSRSEMNVSTLELGDSALYLCASSPQGLAGGVEQYFGPGTRLTVT.

This clonotype turned up a few times. The V call is TRBV11-2, the J call TRBJ2-2, with 7 bases that match TRBD1. The CDR3 has 15 residues. The V segment lost 8 bases and the J segment 7 bases; nucleotides outside the gene matches: 13. Per the germline V gene, CDR1 is SGHAT and CDR2 is FQNNGV. CDR3 DNA: TGTGCCAGCTACGCCCGAAGGGGGCCGGGCGGGGAGCTGTTTTTT. Protein product: CASYARRGPGGELFF.

In its sample, this clonotype was seen a few times. The genes are TRBV20-1 and TRBJ1-4; D remains unclear. The germline V gene has CDR1 DFQATT and CDR2 SNEGSKA (reference sequence). The V and J ends lost 3 bases and 0 bases respectively, with 8 bases between them. The CDR3 has 14 amino acids. As DNA, the CDR3 is TGCAGTGCTAGGGAGCTACCAACTAATGAAAAACTGTTTTTT. This encodes CSARELPTNEKLFF.

The gene calls are TRBV3-1 and TRBJ2-3; unclear D gene. The germline V gene has CDR1 LGHDT and CDR2 YNNKEL (reference sequence). The CDR3 covers 12 residues. V dropped 0 bases and J dropped 4 bases, with 2 bases sitting between them. CDR3 nucleotide sequence: TGTGCCAGCAGCCAAGAATCAGATACGCAGTATTTT. It translates to CASSQESDTQYF.

The gene calls are TRBV6-5 and TRBJ2-1; 9 nucleotides agree with TRBD2. Germline loops: CDR1 MNHEY, CDR2 SVGAGI. CDR3 length: 18 residues. The junction had 15 bases not matched to a gene; V was cut back by 0 bases and J by 9 bases. CDR3 nucleotide sequence: TGTGCCAGCAGTTACTCAGGCCAGCGGGAGGCAGGAAGGGGTGAGCAGTTCTTC. It encodes CASSYSGQREAGRGEQFF.

CDR3 nucleotides: TGTGCCAGCAGTTTCCTTGACCCACCATCCTACTACGAGCAGTACTTC. It is translated as CASSFLDPPSYYEQYF. The chain couples TRBV6-5 to TRBJ2-7; D is unresolved. V was cut by 4 bases and J by 3 bases, with 19 bases left in between. The CDR3 contains 16 residues. Germline CDR1 reads MNHEY; CDR2 reads SVGAGI.

This clonotype has a count of ten or more. This chain connects TRBV28 to TRBJ1-4; TRBD1 aligns across 7 bases. V lost 6 bases to trimming and J lost 5 bases; unmatched junction nucleotides: 9. There are 15 residues in the CDR3. Germline-derived CDR1 and CDR2 are MDHEN and SYDVKM. The CDR3 DNA reads TGTGCCAGCAGCATATCAGGGGGGAGAAATGAAAAACTGTTTTTT. Translation gives CASSISGGRNEKLFF. Full variable domain (rest looked up from reference TRBV28 and TRBJ1-4): DVKVTQSSRYLVKRTGEKVFLECVQDMDHENMFWYRQDPGLGLRLIYFSYDVKMKEKGDIPEGYSVSREKKERFSLILESASTNQTSMYLCASSISGGRNEKLFFGSGTQLSVL.

In its sample, this clonotype was seen many times. This chain connects TRBV11-3 to TRBJ2-1, with D tentatively TRBD2 (6 bases). Germline V gene sequence: CDR1 SGHNT, CDR2 YENEEA. The V end lost 4 bases, the J end lost 7 bases, and 23 bases lay between the germline ends. The CDR3 sequence is 17 residues long. This CDR3 reads CASSSSMSGLVGNEQFF. CDR3 sequence (DNA): TGTGCCAGCAGCTCGTCTATGAGCGGGCTGGTGGGTAATGAGCAGTTCTTC.

The table lists this clonotype with a few counts. The V call is TRBV7-2, the J call TRBJ2-5; D may correspond to TRBD1 or TRBD2 (5 bases each). CDR1 and CDR2 (germline): SGHTA, FQGNSA. This CDR3 has 13 amino acids. V was trimmed by 7 bases and J by 2 bases, leaving 11 bases between them. The chain's CDR3 is CASTGAGQETQYF. DNA of the CDR3: TGTGCCAGCACCGGGGCAGGGCAAGAGACCCAGTACTTC.

There are a few counts of this clonotype. This chain joins TRBV7-9 and TRBJ2-7; D call uncertain. CDR1 and CDR2 (germline): SEHNR, FQNEAQ (reference sequence). Trimming took off 1 base at V and 0 bases at J, with 13 bases between the two ends. The CDR3 spans 16 residues. CDR3 amino acids: CASSLDQAGGSYEQYF. The CDR3 DNA is TGTGCCAGCAGCTTAGACCAGGCTGGCGGCTCCTACGAGCAGTACTTC.

The V call is TRBV5-1, the J call TRBJ2-2, with TRBD1 matching over 7 bases. The CDR3 has 18 residues. V dropped 0 bases and J dropped 3; count of bases not matched to a gene: 11. Germline CDR1 SGHRS, CDR2 YFSETQ. The CDR3 reads CASSLVIPGGVDTGELFF. In DNA form, the CDR3 reads TGCGCCAGCAGCTTGGTCATCCCAGGGGGTGTGGACACCGGGGAGCTGTTTTTT.

This sequence joins TRBV5-5 and TRBJ1-6, with TRBD1 matching 7 bases. The ends lost 2 bases at V and 8 bases at J; junction bases unmatched: 4. The V gene's germline CDR1 is SGHKS and CDR2 YYEKEE (reference sequence). The length of the CDR3 is 14 residues. The CDR3 coding sequence is TGTGCCAGCAGCTTTCTCCAGGGGGATTCACCCCTCCACTTT. Protein: CASSFLQGDSPLHF.

The chain recombines TRBV3-1 with TRBJ2-5; 7 positions match TRBD2. The CDR3 runs 16 residues. V was pared by 0 bases and J by 5 bases, with 9 bases of the junction left unmatched. Germline lookup yields CDR1 LGHDT and CDR2 YNNKEL (reference sequence). CDR3 coding DNA: TGTGCCAGCAGCCAAGATCCCCTAGCGGCCCACGAGACCCAGTACTTC. Protein: CASSQDPLAAHETQYF.